Shown below are 27 T cell receptor beta chains from a single sample sequenced in a study of blood T cell repertoires in COVID-19. Assay: immunoSEQ multiplex PCR; the TCRdb copy retains only in-frame clones and omits some. The sample yields 200,000 to 300,000 clones, 84% seen once. The sample consisted of peripheral blood. The receptors were gathered from a human donor in a cohort sampled during active COVID-19.

The rearrangement uses TRBV6-5 and TRBJ2-1, with D unclear. CDR1 and CDR2 from the germline V gene are MNHEY and SVGAGI. The V gene lost 7 bases and the J gene lost 0 bases, with 10 bases spanning the gap. The CDR3 is 14 residues long. CDR3 bases: TGTGCCAGCACCCCAGGTGCCTCCTACAATGAGCAGTTCTTC. It specifies CASTPGASYNEQFF.

This clone was counted once. The chain couples TRBV7-6 to TRBJ2-2; maybe TRBD1 (5 bases). Germline V CDR1 and CDR2: SGHVS, FNYEAQ. V lost 5 bases, J lost 1 base, and 20 bases lay in between. CDR3 length: 18 amino acids. CDR3 bases: TGTGCCAGCAGCCCTAATCGCGTAGGGGAATTGAACACCGGGGAGCTGTTTTTT. Amino acid sequence: CASSPNRVGELNTGELFF.

This clone was counted only a few times. The chain carries TRBV6-5 and TRBJ1-2, with 9 bases aligning to TRBD1. CDR1 and CDR2 (germline): MNHEY, SVGAGI. With V trimmed by 6 bases and J by 14 bases, 10 bases remained unmatched. The CDR3 contains 12 residues. The CDR3 DNA reads TGTGCCAGCAGCCTATCCGGACAGGGGAATACCTTC. Translating it yields CASSLSGQGNTF.

This chain joins TRBV6-5 and TRBJ1-1; the D gene is possibly TRBD1 (5 bases). V was shortened by 2 bases and J by 11 bases, with 9 bases between the two germline ends. Per germline, CDR1 MNHEY and CDR2 SVGAGI. The CDR3 length is 11 residues. CDR3 in amino acids: CASSYVGVAFF. CDR3 DNA: TGTGCCAGCAGTTACGTAGGGGTGGCTTTCTTT.

There are a few counts of this clone. This chain links TRBV4-1 with TRBJ2-7; 11 nucleotides match TRBD1. The CDR3 contains 16 residues. Germline V gene lookup returns CDR1 MGHRA and CDR2 YSYEKL. V shed 1 base, J shed 5 bases, and the junction held 7 bases outside the gene matches. CDR3 sequence: CASSQAGDRGRNEQYF. The CDR3 bases are TGCGCCAGCAGCCAAGCTGGGGACAGGGGGAGGAACGAGCAGTACTTC.

The rearrangement uses TRBV7-2 and TRBJ1-1; perhaps TRBD1 as D (5 bases). Germline V gives CDR1 SGHTA, CDR2 FQGNSA. The CDR3 length is 16 residues. V lost 5 bases and J 0 bases, leaving 16 bases between the germline ends. CDR3 sequence reads: CASSLNRIPMNTEAFF. In DNA, the CDR3 is TGTGCCAGCAGCCTTAACAGGATTCCGATGAACACTGAAGCTTTCTTT.

This chain links TRBV12-3 or TRBV12-4 with TRBJ1-1, with 8 positions matching TRBD1. The CDR3 loop spans 12 amino acids. Unmatched junction bases numbered 3, after V lost 6 bases and J lost 6 bases. The CDR3: CASSRGQAEAFF. The CDR3, as DNA: TGTGCCAGCAGCCGGGGACAGGCTGAAGCTTTCTTT.

There are a few counts of this clone. V and J are TRBV11-3 and TRBJ2-2; D is unclear. Germline CDR1 reads SGHNT; CDR2 reads YENEEA. The CDR3 has 14 amino acids. V dropped 5 bases and J dropped 5 bases, with 12 bases sitting between them. Here the CDR3 DNA reads TGTGCCAGCAGCCATAAATCGCGGACCGGGGAGCTGTTTTTT. The encoded protein is CASSHKSRTGELFF.

The rearrangement links TRBV27 to TRBJ1-5; possibly TRBD1 for D (6 bases). Per germline, CDR1 MNHEY and CDR2 SMNVEV (reference sequence). V gave up 5 bases and J gave up 4 bases, with 12 bases separating them. The CDR3 length is 14 residues. This CDR3 reads CASSLDSYNQPQHF. The CDR3 DNA follows: TGTGCCAGCAGTCTGGACAGTTATAATCAGCCCCAGCATTTT.

V is TRBV11-2 and J is TRBJ2-2, with 11 bases that match TRBD1. Germline V gene data show CDR1 as SGHAT and CDR2 as FQNNGV. The junction had 4 bases not matched to a gene; V was cut back by 5 bases and J by 5 bases. The CDR3 has 15 residues. The CDR3 loop is CASSRRDRGTGELFF. The CDR3 bases are TGTGCCAGCAGCCGCCGGGACAGGGGGACCGGGGAGCTGTTTTTT.

V and J are TRBV7-6 and TRBJ1-2; perhaps TRBD1 as D (5 bases). V was cut by 1 base and J by 6 bases, with 12 bases left in between. This CDR3 is built from 14 residues. Germline V gene lookup returns CDR1 SGHVS and CDR2 FNYEAQ. CDR3: CASSLGGGLDGYTF. The CDR3, as DNA: TGTGCCAGCAGCTTAGGGGGGGGGTTGGATGGCTACACCTTC. The whole variable domain, filled in from reference TRBV7-6 and TRBJ1-2, reads GAGVSQSPRYKVTKRGQDVALRCDPISGHVSLYWYRQALGQGPEFLTYFNYEAQQDKSGLPNDRFSAERPEGSISTLTIQRTEQRDSAMYRCASSLGGGLDGYTFGSGTRLTVV.

The J gene is TRBJ2-3, the V gene TRBV7-3; 11 bases fit TRBD2. V lost 5 bases, J lost 2 bases, and 9 bases stayed unmatched. CDR3 length: 17 residues. CDR1 is SGHTA and CDR2 is FQGTGA in the germline V gene. The chain's CDR3 is CASSPSRLAGITDTQYF. The CDR3 DNA is TGTGCCAGCAGCCCATCCCGACTAGCGGGGATCACAGATACGCAGTATTTT.

This clone was seen a handful of times. The rearrangement links TRBV11-3 to TRBJ2-2; tentatively, D is TRBD1 (5 bases). The CDR3 has 13 residues. Germline CDR1 SGHNT, CDR2 YENEEA. Trimming cost V 5 bases and J 6 bases, with 10 bases left between them. DNA for the CDR3: TGTGCCAGCAGCCCAAGGGGCGCCGGGGAGCTGTTTTTT. It encodes CASSPRGAGELFF.

This clone was detected only once. The gene calls are TRBV7-9 and TRBJ1-6, with 9 bases fitting TRBD1. This CDR3 comprises 14 residues. Trimming at V came to 5 bases and at J to 10 bases, leaving 6 bases not matched to a gene. Germline CDR1 reads SEHNR; CDR2 reads FQNEAQ (reference sequence). As DNA, the CDR3 is TGTGCCAGCAGCCCGACAGGGGGGGACTCACCCCTCCACTTT. It translates to CASSPTGGDSPLHF.

This clone was observed once. The chain uses TRBV6-5 and TRBJ2-2, with 11 positions matching TRBD2. The germline V gene has CDR1 MNHEY and CDR2 SVGAGI. CDR3 size: 15 residues. J lost 5 bases, V lost 6 bases, and 5 bases had no gene match. CDR3 loop: CASRPGLAETGELFF. The CDR3 bases are TGTGCCAGCAGGCCGGGACTAGCGGAAACCGGGGAGCTGTTTTTT.

The rearrangement uses TRBV19 and TRBJ2-5; the match to TRBD1 covers 7 bases. CDR1 and CDR2 from the germline V gene are LNHDA and SQIVND (reference sequence). The CDR3 runs to 15 residues. The trim removed 8 bases at V and 5 bases at J, leaving 14 bases unmatched. CDR3 amino acids: CASSTGPWVWETQYF. DNA of the CDR3: TGTGCCAGTTCGACAGGGCCCTGGGTCTGGGAGACCCAGTACTTC.

This clone was seen a handful of times. The chain has TRBV7-8 and TRBJ2-3; possibly TRBD1 for D (5 bases). This CDR3 is 14 amino acids long. Trimming left V 5 bases short and J 0 bases short, with 9 bases between. CDR1 and CDR2 (germline): SGHVS, FQNEAQ. CDR3 nucleotides: TGTGCCAGCAGCCTACAGGCTAGCACAGATACGCAGTATTTT. Encoded protein: CASSLQASTDTQYF.

The chain couples TRBV6-5 to TRBJ1-5; 7 positions match TRBD1. The CDR3 totals 15 residues. Germline V gives CDR1 MNHEY, CDR2 SVGAGI. J lost 0 bases, V lost 7 bases, and 6 bases had no gene match. In DNA form, the CDR3 reads TGTGCCAGCACTACGGGACAGACTAGCAATCAGCCCCAGCATTTT. It is translated as CASTTGQTSNQPQHF.

This clone was seen at least ten times. V gene TRBV13 combines with J gene TRBJ2-7; 9 nucleotides match TRBD2. The CDR3 has 15 amino acids. Per germline, CDR1 PRHDT and CDR2 FYEKMQ (reference sequence). V gave up 0 bases and J gave up 4 bases; unmatched junction bases: 4. The CDR3 bases are TGTGCCAGCAGCTTAGGTGTTAGCGGGAGTTACGAGCAGTACTTC. Translation gives CASSLGVSGSYEQYF.

This chain connects TRBV4-1 to TRBJ2-1; 12 nucleotides align to TRBD2. CDR1 and CDR2 (germline): MGHRA, YSYEKL. Trimming cost V 4 bases and J 8 bases; bases outside gene matches: 6. CDR3 size: 15 residues. CDR3 region: CASSPTSGRSDEQFF. Written as DNA, the CDR3 is TGCGCCAGCAGCCCCACTAGCGGGAGGAGCGATGAGCAGTTCTTC.

This chain joins TRBV5-6 and TRBJ2-7; the match to TRBD2 covers 14 bases. After removal of 4 bases from V and 3 bases from J, the junction contained 6 bases not matched to a gene. The germline gives CDR1 SGHDT, CDR2 YYEEEE. CDR3 length equals 16 residues. CDR3 protein: CASSGGLAGVLYEQYF. The CDR3 DNA follows: TGTGCCAGCAGCGGGGGACTAGCGGGAGTTCTCTACGAGCAGTACTTC.

The CDR3 is CASSPQTGGITDTQYF. The DNA for the CDR3 is TGTGCCAGCTCACCCCAGACAGGGGGTATCACAGATACGCAGTATTTT. The chain has TRBV18 and TRBJ2-3; 9 bases are shared with TRBD1. In germline, CDR1 is KGHSH, CDR2 LQKENI. This CDR3 has 16 residues. Trimming took 3 bases from V and 2 from J; bases not matched to a gene: 6.

CDR3 bases: TGTGCCAGCAGTGCTTTGGCACTAACCAAAAACATTCAGTACTTC. It yields the protein CASSALALTKNIQYF. The V gene is TRBV2, the J gene TRBJ2-4; D is ambiguous. Trimming took 4 bases from V and 2 from J, leaving 12 bases between them. Germline V gives CDR1 SNHLY, CDR2 FYNNEI. CDR3 length: 15 amino acids.

The table lists this clone with a few counts. This chain uses TRBV4-2 with TRBJ2-3; 9 bases are a match to TRBD2. Trimming at V came to 1 base and at J to 4 bases, leaving 9 bases not matched to a gene. Germline V gene sequence: CDR1 LGHNA, CDR2 YNFKEQ. This CDR3 region has 17 residues. CDR3 residues: CASSQGGAGGRPDTQYF. The CDR3 nucleotides read TGTGCCAGCAGCCAAGGTGGGGCGGGGGGGCGGCCAGATACGCAGTATTTT.

This clone was counted many times. The chain recombines TRBV5-3 with TRBJ2-6, with D maybe TRBD2 (6 bases). TRBV5-3 is an open reading frame whose function is uncertain. Deletions cut 4 bases from V and 0 bases from J, with 14 bases between. The CDR3 sequence is 17 residues long. The CDR3 region is CARSTTGGSSGANVLTF. CDR3 nucleotide sequence: TGTGCCAGAAGCACCACCGGAGGGAGCTCTGGGGCCAACGTCCTGACTTTC.

V is TRBV6-5 and J is TRBJ1-3; 7 nucleotides align to TRBD1. The CDR3 is made up of 16 amino acids. Looked up from germline, CDR1 is MNHEY and CDR2 is SVGAGI. V shed 0 bases and J 0 bases; nucleotides not matched to a gene: 2. The CDR3 loop reads CASSYSGQSSGNTIYF. CDR3 DNA: TGTGCCAGCAGTTACTCGGGACAGAGCTCTGGAAACACCATATATTTT.

The CDR3 sequence is CATSDLLLGYTF. The CDR3 bases are TGTGCCACCAGTGATTTGCTACTCGGCTACACCTTC. V usage is TRBV24-1 and J usage is TRBJ1-2; D uncertain. The V gene lost 0 bases and the J gene lost 8 bases, with 6 bases spanning the gap. CDR1 is KGHDR, CDR2 SFDVKD, per germline. The CDR3 has 12 residues.